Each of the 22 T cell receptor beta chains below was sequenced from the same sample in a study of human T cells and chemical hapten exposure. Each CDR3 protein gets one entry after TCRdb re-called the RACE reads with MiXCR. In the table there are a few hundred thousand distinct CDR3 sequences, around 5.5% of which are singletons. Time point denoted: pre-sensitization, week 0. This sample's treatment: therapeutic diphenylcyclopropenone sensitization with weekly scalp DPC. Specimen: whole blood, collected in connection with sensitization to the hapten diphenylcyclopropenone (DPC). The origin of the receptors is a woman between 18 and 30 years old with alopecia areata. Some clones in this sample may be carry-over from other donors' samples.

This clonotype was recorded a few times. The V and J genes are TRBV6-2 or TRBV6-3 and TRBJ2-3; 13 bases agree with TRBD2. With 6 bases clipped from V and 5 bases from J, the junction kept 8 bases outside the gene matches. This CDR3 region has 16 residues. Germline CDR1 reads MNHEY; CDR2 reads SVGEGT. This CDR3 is CASSPGLAGAVDTQYF. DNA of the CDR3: TGTGCCAGCAGCCCCGGACTAGCGGGGGCGGTAGATACGCAGTATTTT.

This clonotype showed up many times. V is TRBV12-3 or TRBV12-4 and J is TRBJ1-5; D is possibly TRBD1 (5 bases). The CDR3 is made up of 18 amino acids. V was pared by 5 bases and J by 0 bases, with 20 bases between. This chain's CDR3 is CASSPPMDTWYSNQPQHF. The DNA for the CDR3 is TGTGCCAGCAGTCCACCAATGGACACATGGTATAGCAATCAGCCCCAGCATTTT.

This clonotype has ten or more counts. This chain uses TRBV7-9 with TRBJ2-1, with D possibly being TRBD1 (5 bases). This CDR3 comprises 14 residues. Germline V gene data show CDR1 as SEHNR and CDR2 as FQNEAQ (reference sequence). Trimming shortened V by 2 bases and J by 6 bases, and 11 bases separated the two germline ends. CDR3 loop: CASSLQGYGNEQFF. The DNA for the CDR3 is TGTGCCAGCAGCTTACAGGGTTATGGCAATGAGCAGTTCTTC.

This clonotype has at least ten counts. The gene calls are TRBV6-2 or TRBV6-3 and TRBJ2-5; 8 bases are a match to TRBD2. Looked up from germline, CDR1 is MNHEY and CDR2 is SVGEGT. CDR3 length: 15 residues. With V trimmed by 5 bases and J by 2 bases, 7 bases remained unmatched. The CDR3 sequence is CASSKPRGGQETQYF. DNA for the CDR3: TGTGCCAGCAGTAAACCACGGGGGGGGCAAGAGACCCAGTACTTC.

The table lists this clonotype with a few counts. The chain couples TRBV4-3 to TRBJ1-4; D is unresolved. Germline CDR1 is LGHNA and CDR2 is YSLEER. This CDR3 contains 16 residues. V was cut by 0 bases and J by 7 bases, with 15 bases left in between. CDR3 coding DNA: TGCGCCAGCAGCCAAGAAGTAGGGAAGACCTCTGAAAAACTGTTTTTT. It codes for CASSQEVGKTSEKLFF.

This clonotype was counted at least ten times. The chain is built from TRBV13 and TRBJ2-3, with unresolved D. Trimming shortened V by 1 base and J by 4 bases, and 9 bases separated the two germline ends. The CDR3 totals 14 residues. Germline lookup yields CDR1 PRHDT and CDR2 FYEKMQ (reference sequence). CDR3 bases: TGTGCCAGCAGCTTAGTTCTTAATTCAGATACGCAGTATTTT. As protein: CASSLVLNSDTQYF. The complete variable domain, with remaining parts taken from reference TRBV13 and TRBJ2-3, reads AAGVIQSPRHLIKEKRETATLKCYPIPRHDTVYWYQQGPGQDPQFLISFYEKMQSDKGSIPDRFSAQQFSDYHSELNMSSLELGDSALYFCASSLVLNSDTQYFGPGTRLTVL.

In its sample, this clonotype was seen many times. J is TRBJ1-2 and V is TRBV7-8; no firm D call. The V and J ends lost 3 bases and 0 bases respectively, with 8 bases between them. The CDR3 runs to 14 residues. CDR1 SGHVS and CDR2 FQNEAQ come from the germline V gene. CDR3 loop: CASSFSSSNYGYTF. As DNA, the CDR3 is TGTGCCAGCAGCTTTTCCAGTTCTAACTATGGCTACACCTTC.

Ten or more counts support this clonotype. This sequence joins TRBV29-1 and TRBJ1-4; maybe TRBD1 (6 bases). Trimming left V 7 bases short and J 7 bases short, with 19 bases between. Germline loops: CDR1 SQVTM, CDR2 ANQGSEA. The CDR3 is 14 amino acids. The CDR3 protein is CSATYGGAGEKLFF. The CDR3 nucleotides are TGCAGCGCCACGTACGGGGGGGCGGGTGAAAAACTGTTTTTT.

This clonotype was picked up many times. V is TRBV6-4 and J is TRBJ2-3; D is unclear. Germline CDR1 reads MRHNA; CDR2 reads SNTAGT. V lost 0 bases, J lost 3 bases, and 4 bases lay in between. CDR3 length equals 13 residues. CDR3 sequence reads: CASSDSETDTQYF. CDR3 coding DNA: TGTGCCAGCAGTGACTCAGAGACAGATACGCAGTATTTT.

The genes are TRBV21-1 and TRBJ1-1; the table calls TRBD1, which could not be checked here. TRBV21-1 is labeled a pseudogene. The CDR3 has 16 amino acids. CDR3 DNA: TGTGCCAGCAGCAAAGTGCGGGGGTTGAAGAACACTGAAGCTTTCTTT. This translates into CASSKVRGLKNTEAFF.

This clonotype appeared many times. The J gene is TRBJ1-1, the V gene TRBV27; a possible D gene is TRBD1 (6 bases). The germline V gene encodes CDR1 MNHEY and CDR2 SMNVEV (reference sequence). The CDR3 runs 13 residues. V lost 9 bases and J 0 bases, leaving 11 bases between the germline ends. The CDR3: CASRTALNTEAFF. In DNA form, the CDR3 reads TGTGCCAGTAGGACAGCTCTGAACACTGAAGCTTTCTTT.

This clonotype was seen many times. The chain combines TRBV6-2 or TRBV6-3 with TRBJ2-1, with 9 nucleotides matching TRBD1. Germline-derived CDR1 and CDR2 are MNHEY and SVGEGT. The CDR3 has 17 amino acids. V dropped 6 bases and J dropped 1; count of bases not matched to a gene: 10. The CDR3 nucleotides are TGTGCCAGCAGCTCGCCCTGGGGACAGGGATCCTACAATGAGCAGTTCTTC. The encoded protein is CASSSPWGQGSYNEQFF.

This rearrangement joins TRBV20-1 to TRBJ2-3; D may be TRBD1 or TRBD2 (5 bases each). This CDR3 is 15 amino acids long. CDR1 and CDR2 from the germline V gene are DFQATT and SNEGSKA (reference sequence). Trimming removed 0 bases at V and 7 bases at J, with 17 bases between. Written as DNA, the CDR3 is TGCAGTGCTAGAGATGTGTTGGGGGTCATGAATACGCAGTATTTT. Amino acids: CSARDVLGVMNTQYF.

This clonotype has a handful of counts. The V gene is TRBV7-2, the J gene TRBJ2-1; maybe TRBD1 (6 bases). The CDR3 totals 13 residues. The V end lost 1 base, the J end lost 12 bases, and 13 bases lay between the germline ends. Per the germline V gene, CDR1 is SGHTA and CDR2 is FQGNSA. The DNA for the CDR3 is TGTGCCAGCAGCTTAGACCAGGGGCGAGTGCAGTTCTTC. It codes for CASSLDQGRVQFF.

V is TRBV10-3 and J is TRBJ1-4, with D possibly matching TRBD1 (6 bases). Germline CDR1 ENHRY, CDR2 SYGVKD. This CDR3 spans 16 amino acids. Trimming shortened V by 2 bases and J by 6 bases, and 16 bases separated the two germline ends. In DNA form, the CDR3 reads TGTGCCATCAGTGAGCCCCGAGGGGGTTCAGATGAAAAACTGTTTTTT. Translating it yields CAISEPRGGSDEKLFF.

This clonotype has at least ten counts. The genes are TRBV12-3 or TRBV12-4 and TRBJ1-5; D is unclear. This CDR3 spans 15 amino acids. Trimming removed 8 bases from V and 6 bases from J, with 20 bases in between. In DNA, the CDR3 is TGTGCCAGCCTAAAGGGTCAGTTAGGCTCTCAGCCCCAGCATTTT. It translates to CASLKGQLGSQPQHF.

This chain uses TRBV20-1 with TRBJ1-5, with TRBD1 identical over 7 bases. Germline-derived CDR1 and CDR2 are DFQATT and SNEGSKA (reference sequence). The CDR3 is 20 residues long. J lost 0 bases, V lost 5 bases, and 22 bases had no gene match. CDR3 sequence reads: CSAAKPTKTGRQNSNQPQHF. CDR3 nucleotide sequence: TGCAGTGCTGCGAAGCCAACAAAGACAGGGAGGCAGAATAGCAATCAGCCCCAGCATTTT.

CDR3 loop: CSARDAPPGQGAFF. Here the CDR3 DNA reads TGCAGTGCTAGAGACGCACCTCCGGGACAGGGGGCTTTCTTT. The chain is built from TRBV20-1 and TRBJ1-1; TRBD1 aligns across 10 bases. The CDR3 length is 14 residues. Losses at the gene ends were 0 bases for V and 11 bases for J; bases not matched to a gene: 9. CDR1 is DFQATT, CDR2 SNEGSKA, per germline (reference sequence).

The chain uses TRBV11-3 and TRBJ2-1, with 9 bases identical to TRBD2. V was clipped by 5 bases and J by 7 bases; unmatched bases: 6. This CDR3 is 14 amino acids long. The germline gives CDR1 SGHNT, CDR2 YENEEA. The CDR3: CASSRGGAVNEQFF. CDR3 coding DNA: TGTGCCAGCAGCCGCGGGGGGGCCGTAAATGAGCAGTTCTTC. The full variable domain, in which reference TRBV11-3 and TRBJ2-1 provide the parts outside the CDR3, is EAGVVQSPRYKIIEKKQPVAFWCNPISGHNTLYWYLQNLGQGPELLIRYENEEAVDDSQLPKDRFSAERLKGVDSTLKIQPAELGDSAVYLCASSRGGAVNEQFFGPGTRLTVL.

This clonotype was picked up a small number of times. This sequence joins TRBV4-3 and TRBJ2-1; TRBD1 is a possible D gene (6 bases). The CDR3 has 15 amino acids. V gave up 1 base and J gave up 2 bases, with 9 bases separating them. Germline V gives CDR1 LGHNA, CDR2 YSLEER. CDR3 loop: CASSQGAGAYNEQFF. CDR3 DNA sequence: TGCGCCAGCAGCCAAGGGGCAGGGGCCTACAATGAGCAGTTCTTC.

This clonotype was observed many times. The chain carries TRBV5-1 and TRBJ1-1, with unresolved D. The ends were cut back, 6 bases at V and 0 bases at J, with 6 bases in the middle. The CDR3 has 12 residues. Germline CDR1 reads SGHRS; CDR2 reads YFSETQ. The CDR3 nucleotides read TGCGCCAGCAACAACATGAACACTGAAGCTTTCTTT. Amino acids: CASNNMNTEAFF.

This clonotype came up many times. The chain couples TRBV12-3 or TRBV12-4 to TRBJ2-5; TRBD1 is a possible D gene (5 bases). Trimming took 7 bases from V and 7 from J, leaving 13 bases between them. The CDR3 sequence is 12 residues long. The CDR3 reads CASTSGSGTQYF. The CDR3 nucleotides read TGTGCCAGCACTTCAGGGTCTGGGACCCAGTACTTC.